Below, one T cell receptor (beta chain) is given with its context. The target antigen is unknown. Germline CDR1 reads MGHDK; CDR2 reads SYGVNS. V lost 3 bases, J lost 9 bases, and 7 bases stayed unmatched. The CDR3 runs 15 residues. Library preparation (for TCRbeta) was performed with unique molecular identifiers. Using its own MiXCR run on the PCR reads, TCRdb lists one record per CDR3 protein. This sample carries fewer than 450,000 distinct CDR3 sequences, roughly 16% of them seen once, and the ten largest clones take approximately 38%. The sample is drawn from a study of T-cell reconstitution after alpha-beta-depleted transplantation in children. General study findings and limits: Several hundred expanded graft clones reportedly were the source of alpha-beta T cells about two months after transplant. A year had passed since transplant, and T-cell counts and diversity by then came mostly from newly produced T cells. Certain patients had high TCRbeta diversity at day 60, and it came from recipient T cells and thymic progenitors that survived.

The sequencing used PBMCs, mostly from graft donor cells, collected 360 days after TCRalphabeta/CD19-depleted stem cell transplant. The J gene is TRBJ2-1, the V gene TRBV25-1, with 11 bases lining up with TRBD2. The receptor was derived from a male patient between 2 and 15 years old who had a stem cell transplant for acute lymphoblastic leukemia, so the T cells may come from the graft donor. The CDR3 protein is CASSETSGILGEQFF. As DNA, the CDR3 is TGTGCCAGCAGTGAGACTAGCGGGATCCTTGGTGAGCAGTTCTTC.